This passage covers 9 T cell receptor beta chains from one sample sequenced in a study of blood T cell repertoires in COVID-19 (TCRdb year 2020). Library creation used the immunoSEQ multiplex PCR assay. TCRdb holds this immuneACCESS table with in-frame rearrangements only. Some clones are missing; in checked studies, unresolved V genes explain under half, and the rest has no known cause. The sample table lists some 230,000 clones, 80% to 90% of them with a count of one. The ten largest clonotypes hold under 3.5% of the sample. Sequencing was performed on PBMCs or T cells enriched from blood (not recorded which). These receptors were collected from a woman between 18 and 29 years old in a cohort exposed to, infected with or recovered from COVID-19 (not recorded which).

V is TRBV5-5 and J is TRBJ1-5, with 7 bases that match TRBD1. The CDR3 spans 13 residues. The V and J ends lost 4 bases and 7 bases, in that order; junction bases with no gene match: 5. CDR1 and CDR2 (germline): SGHKS, YYEKEE (reference sequence). DNA for the CDR3: TGTGCCAGCAGCCAAACAGGGGTCCAGCCCCAGCATTTT. Protein sequence: CASSQTGVQPQHF.

The genes are TRBV19 and TRBJ1-4, with D tentatively TRBD1 (6 bases). The V end was cut by 4 bases, the J end by 3 bases, with 12 bases between. Germline V gene sequence: CDR1 LNHDA, CDR2 SQIVND (reference sequence). The CDR3 covers 15 residues. The CDR3 here is CASSKSGAANEKLFF. The CDR3 region has the DNA TGTGCCAGTAGTAAATCAGGGGCGGCTAATGAAAAACTGTTTTTT.

The genes are TRBV15 and TRBJ1-5; the match to TRBD1 covers 10 bases. The J segment lost 2 bases and the V segment lost 2 bases, leaving 12 bases of the junction unmatched. Germline V gene lookup returns CDR1 LNHNV and CDR2 YYDKDF (reference sequence). The length of the CDR3 is 19 residues. The CDR3 sequence: CATSRTRTGGTYGNQPQHF. For the CDR3, the DNA is TGTGCCACCAGCAGAACCCGGACAGGGGGGACTTATGGCAATCAGCCCCAGCATTTT.

V and J are TRBV9 and TRBJ1-2, with D possibly TRBD1 on 5 matching bases. There are 14 residues in the CDR3. V gave up 3 bases and J gave up 7 bases, with 16 bases separating them. Germline CDR1 reads SGDLS; CDR2 reads YYNGEE. This CDR3 is CASSAREGNSGYTF. The CDR3 nucleotides are TGTGCCAGCAGCGCCAGGGAGGGTAATAGTGGCTACACCTTC.

The chain is built from TRBV2 and TRBJ1-2; 7 nucleotides match TRBD1. V shed 3 bases and J 4 bases; nucleotides not matched to a gene: 8. Germline lookup yields CDR1 SNHLY and CDR2 FYNNEI. This CDR3 contains 15 residues. The CDR3 is CASSDLRQGGYGYTF. CDR3 nucleotide sequence: TGTGCCAGCAGTGACCTCCGACAGGGAGGCTATGGCTACACCTTC.

V and J are TRBV3-1 (or the pseudogene TRBV3-2) and TRBJ2-7; D may be TRBD2 (6 bases). The CDR3 spans 14 residues. Trimming pared 1 base from V and 5 bases from J, leaving 12 bases between. Germline CDR1 reads LGHDT; CDR2 reads YNNKEL (reference sequence). This chain's CDR3 is CASSQAGVTHEQYF. In DNA form, the CDR3 reads TGTGCCAGCAGCCAAGCGGGAGTCACCCACGAGCAGTACTTC.

The chain has TRBV5-3 and TRBJ1-1; 10 nucleotides match TRBD1. TRBV5-3 is identified as an open reading frame with a role that is uncertain. The CDR3 has 14 amino acids. The ends lost 2 bases at V and 8 bases at J; junction bases unmatched: 6. For the CDR3, the DNA is TGTGCCAGAAGCTTAGGGACAGGGGCAAGCGAAGCTTTCTTT. It specifies CARSLGTGASEAFF.

This clone was seen only once. The gene calls are TRBV19 and TRBJ1-2, with D maybe TRBD1 (5 bases). Germline CDR1 LNHDA, CDR2 SQIVND (reference sequence). The CDR3 spans 15 residues. V was pared by 2 bases and J by 8 bases, with 18 bases between. The CDR3 region is CASSIRGSGSEGYTF. For the CDR3, the DNA is TGTGCCAGTAGTATACGGGGGTCGGGAAGCGAAGGCTACACCTTC.

This clone has only a few counts. The chain recombines TRBV5-5 with TRBJ2-3; TRBD2 might be the D (7 bases). Germline assignment: CDR1 SGHKS and CDR2 YYEKEE (reference sequence). CDR3 size: 15 residues. The V end lost 0 bases, the J end lost 2 bases, and 10 bases lay between the germline ends. The CDR3 spells CASSLEGGPTDTQYF. CDR3 DNA sequence: TGTGCCAGCAGCTTGGAGGGGGGGCCCACAGATACGCAGTATTTT.